The clone carrying this TCR beta chain was detected a few times. Its specificity is not known. The authors ran a second PCR of 7 to 11 cycles using a sample-barcoded 5' primer and a J-beta primer mix. A single record per CDR3 protein comes from TCRdb applying MiXCR to the 5' RACE reads. The table lists approximately 800,000 distinct CDR3 sequences, around half of them singletons. The sample belongs to a study of blood T cells in healthy people across ages. Study-wide findings and caveats: Naive CD4+ cell counts and diversity both ran higher in long-lived than in aged donors.

The CDR3 has 16 amino acids. Trimming cost V 4 bases and J 2 bases, with 17 bases left between them. Germline loops: CDR1 SGDLS, CDR2 YYNGEE. V and J are TRBV9 and TRBJ2-3; perhaps TRBD1 as D (6 bases). This clonotype was obtained from a man older than 75 in good health. Sequencing input: blood. The CDR3: CASSPPTTGYTDTQYF. CDR3 in DNA: TGTGCCAGCAGCCCACCTACGACAGGCTACACAGATACGCAGTATTTT.